One sample yielded the 9 T cell receptor beta chains listed below, sequenced in a study of T-cell memory formation after mild COVID-19 (dated by TCRdb to about 2021). Libraries came from 5' RACE. Data came from an Illumina NovaSeq 6000. The raw public reads went through TCRdb reprocessing: fastp at Q25, MiXCR clone calling, in-frame beta chains kept. Rows are unified per CDR3 protein, each entry keeping the most common DNA and genes. This sample holds approximately 150,000 distinct CDR3 sequences; 5.5% to 7% were observed only once. The ten top clones hold 2% to 2.5% of the sample. Sequenced input: PBMCs or a T cell subset sorted from them (not recorded which). The receptor source for this set is an adult woman who had mild COVID-19 (a few samples of this study predate the infection). The sample titles of this study are shuffled in the database, so cell type and time point are left out; the donor was told from shared clones.

In its sample, this clonotype was seen many times. J is TRBJ2-1 and V is TRBV5-1, with 7 bases lining up with TRBD1. CDR1 and CDR2 (germline): SGHRS, YFSETQ. J lost 8 bases, V lost 6 bases, and 11 bases had no gene match. This CDR3 is 14 amino acids long. For the CDR3, the DNA is TGCGCCAGCAACCAGGACAGGACTGGAGATGAGCAGTTCTTC. Amino acids: CASNQDRTGDEQFF. Drawing the rest from reference TRBV5-1 and TRBJ2-1, the complete variable domain is KAGVTQTPRYLIKTRGQQVTLSCSPISGHRSVSWYQQTPGQGLQFLFEYFSETQRNKGNFPGRFSGRQFSNSRSEMNVSTLELGDSALYLCASNQDRTGDEQFFGPGTRLTVL.

This clonotype turned up a few times. The V and J genes are TRBV23-1 and TRBJ2-1; D is perhaps TRBD2 (5 bases). TRBV23-1 is recorded as an ORF, its role being uncertain. The V and J ends lost 4 bases and 4 bases respectively, with 17 bases between them. The CDR3 has 16 residues. CDR3 residues: CASSPQGLADYNEQFF. Here the CDR3 DNA reads TGCGCCAGCAGTCCCCAAGGGCTAGCAGATTACAATGAGCAGTTCTTC.

This clonotype was detected many times. The chain uses TRBV6-5 and TRBJ1-3; no firm D call. Germline CDR1 is MNHEY and CDR2 is SVGAGI. The CDR3 consists of 16 residues. V shed 6 bases and J shed 0 bases, with 15 bases lying between them. The CDR3 DNA reads as TGTGCCAGCAGCCCCCGCGACCCGACCTCTGGAAACACCATATATTTT. Its protein product is CASSPRDPTSGNTIYF.

This clonotype was observed at least ten times. The chain uses TRBV5-1 and TRBJ2-3; D gene ambiguous. The V end lost 2 bases, the J end lost 4 bases, and 14 bases lay between the germline ends. The germline gives CDR1 SGHRS, CDR2 YFSETQ. The CDR3 has 15 amino acids. This chain's CDR3 is CASSFVARSADTQYF. The CDR3 nucleotides read TGCGCCAGCAGCTTCGTGGCCAGGTCGGCAGATACGCAGTATTTT.

This clonotype was seen at least ten times. CDR3 nucleotide sequence: TGTGCCATCAGTGAGTCAGGGAAAGAGACCCAGTACTTC. Translation: CAISESGKETQYF. The V call is TRBV10-3, the J call TRBJ2-5; no reliable D call. The germline CDR1 and CDR2 sequences are ENHRY and SYGVKD. The length of the CDR3 is 13 residues. Trimming left V 0 bases short and J 3 bases short, with 5 bases between.

This clonotype was seen many times. The chain couples TRBV20-1 to TRBJ2-7, with 8 nucleotides matching TRBD2. Germline V CDR1 and CDR2: DFQATT, SNEGSKA (reference sequence). The CDR3 length is 13 residues. V shed 6 bases and J 4 bases; nucleotides not matched to a gene: 8. The CDR3 DNA follows: TGCAGTGCGGAGCGGGAGTTGATGTACGAGCAGTACTTC. This encodes CSAERELMYEQYF.

This clonotype was counted between two and nine times. This rearrangement joins TRBV24-1 to TRBJ2-1; 8 nucleotides align to TRBD2. Germline trimming cut 9 bases from V and 7 bases from J; bases unmatched to any gene: 16. The germline gives CDR1 KGHDR, CDR2 SFDVKD. CDR3 size: 16 residues. The CDR3 DNA reads TGTGCCACCTCGTCGCCAGCGGGAGTGAGGATGAATGAGCAGTTCTTC. It encodes CATSSPAGVRMNEQFF.

In this sample, this clonotype turned up many times. Written as DNA, the CDR3 is TGTGCCAGCAGCTTAGTTCGCCAGGGATATGGCTACACCTTC. Translating gives CASSLVRQGYGYTF. The chain links TRBV7-2 to TRBJ1-2; possible D gene TRBD1, 5 bases. Germline V gene sequence: CDR1 SGHTA, CDR2 FQGNSA. The CDR3 runs to 14 residues. V was clipped by 1 base and J by 5 bases, with 11 bases between them.

This clonotype was observed many times. The V gene is TRBV5-1, the J gene TRBJ2-1, with a possible D match to TRBD2 (6 bases). Germline V CDR1 and CDR2: SGHRS, YFSETQ. This CDR3 contains 14 residues. V was cut by 0 bases and J by 4 bases, with 8 bases left in between. CDR3 residues: CASSLDSGYNEQFF. CDR3 nucleotides: TGCGCCAGCAGCTTGGACAGCGGGTACAATGAGCAGTTCTTC.